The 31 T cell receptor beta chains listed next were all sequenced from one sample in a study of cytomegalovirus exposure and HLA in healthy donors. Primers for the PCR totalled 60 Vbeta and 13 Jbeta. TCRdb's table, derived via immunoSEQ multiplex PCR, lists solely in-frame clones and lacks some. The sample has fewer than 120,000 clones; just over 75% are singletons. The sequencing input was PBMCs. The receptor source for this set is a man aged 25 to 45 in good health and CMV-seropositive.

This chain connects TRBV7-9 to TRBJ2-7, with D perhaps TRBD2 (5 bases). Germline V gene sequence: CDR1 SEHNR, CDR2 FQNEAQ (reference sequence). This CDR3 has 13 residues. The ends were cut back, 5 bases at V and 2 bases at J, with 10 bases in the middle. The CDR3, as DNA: TGTGCCAGCAGCCCCAGCGGTGCCTACGAGCAGTACTTC. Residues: CASSPSGAYEQYF. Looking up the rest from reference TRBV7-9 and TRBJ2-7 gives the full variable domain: DTGVSQNPRHKITKRGQNVTFRCDPISEHNRLYWYRQTLGQGPEFLTYFQNEAQLEKSRLLSDRFSAERPKGSFSTLEIQRTEQGDSAMYLCASSPSGAYEQYFGPGTRLTVT.

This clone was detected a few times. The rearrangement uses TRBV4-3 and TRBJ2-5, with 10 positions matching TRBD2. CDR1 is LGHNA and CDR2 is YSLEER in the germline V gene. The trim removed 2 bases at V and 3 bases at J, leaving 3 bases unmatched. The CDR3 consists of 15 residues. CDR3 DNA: TGCGCCAGCAGCCAACGACTAGCGGGCGAAGAGACCCAGTACTTC. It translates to CASSQRLAGEETQYF.

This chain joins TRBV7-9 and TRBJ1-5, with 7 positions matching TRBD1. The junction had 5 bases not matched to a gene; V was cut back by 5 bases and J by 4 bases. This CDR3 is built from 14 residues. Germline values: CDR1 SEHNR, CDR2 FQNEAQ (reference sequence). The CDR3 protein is CASSQAGGNQPQHF. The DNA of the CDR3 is TGTGCCAGCAGCCAGGCAGGGGGGAATCAGCCCCAGCATTTT.

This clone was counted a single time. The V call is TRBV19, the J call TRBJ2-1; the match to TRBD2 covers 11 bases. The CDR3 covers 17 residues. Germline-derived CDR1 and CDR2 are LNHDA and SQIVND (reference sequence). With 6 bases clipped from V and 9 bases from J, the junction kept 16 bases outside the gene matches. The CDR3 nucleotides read TGTGCCAGTAGCAGAGGGGCTAGCGGGGGGACTTTAGGTGAGCAGTTCTTC. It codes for CASSRGASGGTLGEQFF.

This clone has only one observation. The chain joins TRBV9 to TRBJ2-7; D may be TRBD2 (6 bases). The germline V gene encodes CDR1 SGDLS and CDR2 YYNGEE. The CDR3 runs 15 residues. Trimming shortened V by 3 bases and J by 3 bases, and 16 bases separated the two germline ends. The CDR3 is CASSAGGWESYEQYF. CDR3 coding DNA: TGTGCCAGCAGCGCCGGAGGGTGGGAAAGCTACGAGCAGTACTTC.

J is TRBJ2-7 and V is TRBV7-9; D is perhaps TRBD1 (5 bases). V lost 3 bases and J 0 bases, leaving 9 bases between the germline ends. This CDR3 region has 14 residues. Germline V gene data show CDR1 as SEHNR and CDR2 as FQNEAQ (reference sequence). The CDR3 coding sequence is TGTGCCAGCAGCTTCTTAGGGGTCTCCTACGAGCAGTACTTC. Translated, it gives CASSFLGVSYEQYF.

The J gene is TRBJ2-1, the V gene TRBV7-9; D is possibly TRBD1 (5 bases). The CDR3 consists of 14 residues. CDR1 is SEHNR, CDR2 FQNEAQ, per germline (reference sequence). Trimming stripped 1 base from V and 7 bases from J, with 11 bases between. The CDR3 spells CASSLVSKGNEQFF. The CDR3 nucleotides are TGTGCCAGCAGCTTAGTATCAAAGGGGAATGAGCAGTTCTTC. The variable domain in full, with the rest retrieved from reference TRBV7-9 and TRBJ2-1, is DTGVSQNPRHKITKRGQNVTFRCDPISEHNRLYWYRQTLGQGPEFLTYFQNEAQLEKSRLLSDRFSAERPKGSFSTLEIQRTEQGDSAMYLCASSLVSKGNEQFFGPGTRLTVL.

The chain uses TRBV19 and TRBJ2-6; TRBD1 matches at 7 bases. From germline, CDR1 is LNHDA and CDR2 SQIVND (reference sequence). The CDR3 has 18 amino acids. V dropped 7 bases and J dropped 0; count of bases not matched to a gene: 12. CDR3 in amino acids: CASIDRDSLVSGANVLTF. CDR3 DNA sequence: TGTGCCAGTATTGACCGGGACAGCTTAGTCTCTGGGGCCAACGTCCTGACTTTC.

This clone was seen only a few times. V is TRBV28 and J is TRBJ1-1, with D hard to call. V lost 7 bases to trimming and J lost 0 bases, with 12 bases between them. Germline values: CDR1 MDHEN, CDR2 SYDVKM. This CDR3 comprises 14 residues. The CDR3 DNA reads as TGTGCCAGCAATGCCCCAGACATGAACACTGAAGCTTTCTTT. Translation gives CASNAPDMNTEAFF. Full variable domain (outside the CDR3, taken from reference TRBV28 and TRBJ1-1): DVKVTQSSRYLVKRTGEKVFLECVQDMDHENMFWYRQDPGLGLRLIYFSYDVKMKEKGDIPEGYSVSREKKERFSLILESASTNQTSMYLCASNAPDMNTEAFFGQGTRLTVV.

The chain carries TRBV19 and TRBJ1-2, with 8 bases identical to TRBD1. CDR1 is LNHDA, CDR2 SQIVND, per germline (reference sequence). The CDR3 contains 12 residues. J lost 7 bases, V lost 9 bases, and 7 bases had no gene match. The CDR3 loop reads CARELDRGGYTF. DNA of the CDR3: TGTGCCAGGGAACTAGACAGGGGTGGCTACACCTTC.

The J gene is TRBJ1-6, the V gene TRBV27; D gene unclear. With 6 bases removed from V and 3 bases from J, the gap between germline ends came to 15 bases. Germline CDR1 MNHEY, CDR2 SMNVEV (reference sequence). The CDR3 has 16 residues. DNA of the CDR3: TGTGCCAGCAGCTTCCGGGCGGGAGTCTATAATTCACCCCTCCACTTT. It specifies CASSFRAGVYNSPLHF.

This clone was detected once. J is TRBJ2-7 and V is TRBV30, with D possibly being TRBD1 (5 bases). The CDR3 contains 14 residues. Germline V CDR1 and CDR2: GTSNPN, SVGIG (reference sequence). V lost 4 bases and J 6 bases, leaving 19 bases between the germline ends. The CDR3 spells CAWTRTSTWVEQYF. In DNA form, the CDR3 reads TGTGCCTGGACTAGGACAAGCACATGGGTCGAGCAGTACTTC.

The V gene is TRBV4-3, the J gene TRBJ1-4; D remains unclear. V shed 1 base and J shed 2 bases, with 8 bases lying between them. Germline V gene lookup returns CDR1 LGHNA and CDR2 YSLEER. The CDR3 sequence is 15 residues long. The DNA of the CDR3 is TGCGCCAGCAGCCAAGCGGGTGCGACTAATGAAAAACTGTTTTTT. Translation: CASSQAGATNEKLFF.

As DNA, the CDR3 is TGTGCCAGCAGCGTGACAGGGGGCGGGGAGACCCAGTACTTC. Translated: CASSVTGGGETQYF. The chain employs TRBV9 and TRBJ2-5, with TRBD1 identical over 10 bases. This CDR3 is 14 amino acids long. V was clipped by 2 bases and J by 5 bases; unmatched bases: 3. CDR1 is SGDLS and CDR2 is YYNGEE in the germline V gene. The full variable domain, in which reference TRBV9 and TRBJ2-5 provide the parts outside the CDR3, is DSGVTQTPKHLITATGQRVTLRCSPRSGDLSVYWYQQSLDQGLQFLIQYYNGEERAKGNILERFSAQQFPDLHSELNLSSLELGDSALYFCASSVTGGGETQYFGPGTRLLVL.

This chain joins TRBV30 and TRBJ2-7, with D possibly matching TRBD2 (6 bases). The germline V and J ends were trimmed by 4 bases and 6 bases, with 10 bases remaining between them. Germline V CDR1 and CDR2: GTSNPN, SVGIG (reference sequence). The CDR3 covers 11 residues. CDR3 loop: CAWTRGSEQYF. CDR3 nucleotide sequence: TGTGCCTGGACTCGGGGGTCCGAGCAGTACTTC.

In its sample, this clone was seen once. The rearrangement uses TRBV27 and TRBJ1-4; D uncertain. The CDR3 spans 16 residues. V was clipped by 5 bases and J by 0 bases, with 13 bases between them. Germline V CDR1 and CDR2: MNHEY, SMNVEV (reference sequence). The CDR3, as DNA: TGTGCCAGCAGTCCCGCTGGAGTTGCAACTAATGAAAAACTGTTTTTT. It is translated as CASSPAGVATNEKLFF.

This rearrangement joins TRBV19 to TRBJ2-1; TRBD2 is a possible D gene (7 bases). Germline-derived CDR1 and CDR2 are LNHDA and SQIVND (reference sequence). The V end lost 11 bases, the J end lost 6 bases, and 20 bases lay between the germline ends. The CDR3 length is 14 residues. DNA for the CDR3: TGTGCCTCTACAAGGGGGGGGACCTTCAATGAGCAGTTCTTC. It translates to CASTRGGTFNEQFF.

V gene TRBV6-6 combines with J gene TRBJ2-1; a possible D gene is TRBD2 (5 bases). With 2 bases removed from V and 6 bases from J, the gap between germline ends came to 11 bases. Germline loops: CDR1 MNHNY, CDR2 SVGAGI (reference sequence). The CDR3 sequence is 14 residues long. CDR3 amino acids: CASSYGEGTNEQFF. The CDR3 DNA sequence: TGTGCCAGCAGTTACGGAGAGGGTACCAATGAGCAGTTCTTC.

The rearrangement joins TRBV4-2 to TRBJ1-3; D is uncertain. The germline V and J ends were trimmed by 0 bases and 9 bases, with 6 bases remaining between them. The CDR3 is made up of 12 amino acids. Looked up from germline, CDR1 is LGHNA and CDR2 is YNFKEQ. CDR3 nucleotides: TGTGCCAGCAGCCAAGAGGCCTCCACCATATATTTT. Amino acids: CASSQEASTIYF.

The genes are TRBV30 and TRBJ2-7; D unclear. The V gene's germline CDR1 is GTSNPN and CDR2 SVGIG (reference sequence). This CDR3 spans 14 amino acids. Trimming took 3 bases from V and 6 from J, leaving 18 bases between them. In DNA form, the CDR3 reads TGTGCCTGGAGGGCCGGGTCTAGGTTGTCCGAGCAGTACTTC. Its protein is CAWRAGSRLSEQYF.

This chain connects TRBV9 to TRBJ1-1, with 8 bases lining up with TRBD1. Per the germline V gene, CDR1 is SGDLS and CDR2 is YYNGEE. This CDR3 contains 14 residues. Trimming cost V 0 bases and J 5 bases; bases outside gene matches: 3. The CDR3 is CASSVGDRSTEAFF. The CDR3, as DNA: TGTGCCAGCAGCGTAGGGGACAGGTCAACTGAAGCTTTCTTT.

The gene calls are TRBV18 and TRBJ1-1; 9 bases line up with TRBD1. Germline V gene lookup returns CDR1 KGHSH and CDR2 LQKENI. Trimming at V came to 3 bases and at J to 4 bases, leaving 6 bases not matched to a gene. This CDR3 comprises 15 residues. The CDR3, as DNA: TGTGCCAGCTCACCCATCCGACAGGGGGGCACTGAAGCTTTCTTT. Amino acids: CASSPIRQGGTEAFF. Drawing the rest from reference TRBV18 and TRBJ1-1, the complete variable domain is NAGVMQNPRHLVRRRGQEARLRCSPMKGHSHVYWYRQLPEEGLKFMVYLQKENIIDESGMPKERFSAEFPKEGPSILRIQQVVRGDSAAYFCASSPIRQGGTEAFFGQGTRLTVV.

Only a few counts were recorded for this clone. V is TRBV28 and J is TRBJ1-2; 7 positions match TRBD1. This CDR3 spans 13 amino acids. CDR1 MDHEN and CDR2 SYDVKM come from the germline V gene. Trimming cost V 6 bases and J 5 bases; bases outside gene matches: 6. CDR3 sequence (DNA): TGTGCCAGCAGCTGGACAGGCTCTTATGGCTACACCTTC. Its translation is CASSWTGSYGYTF.

CDR3 DNA sequence: TGTGCCAGCAGGCCCATGGGCGGAGGATCCTACAATGAGCAGTTCTTC. Protein product: CASRPMGGGSYNEQFF. The chain recombines TRBV6-6 with TRBJ2-1; D possibly corresponds to TRBD2 (5 bases). Germline V gene lookup returns CDR1 MNHNY and CDR2 SVGAGI (reference sequence). This CDR3 contains 16 residues. V lost 6 bases and J lost 1, with 16 bases in between.

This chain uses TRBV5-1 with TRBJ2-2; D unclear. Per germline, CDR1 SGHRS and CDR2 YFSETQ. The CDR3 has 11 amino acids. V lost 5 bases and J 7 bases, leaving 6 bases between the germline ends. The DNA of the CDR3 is TGCGCCAGCAGATCCGGCGGGGAGCTGTTTTTT. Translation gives CASRSGGELFF. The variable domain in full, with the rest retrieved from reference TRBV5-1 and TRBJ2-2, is KAGVTQTPRYLIKTRGQQVTLSCSPISGHRSVSWYQQTPGQGLQFLFEYFSETQRNKGNFPGRFSGRQFSNSRSEMNVSTLELGDSALYLCASRSGGELFFGEGSRLTVL.

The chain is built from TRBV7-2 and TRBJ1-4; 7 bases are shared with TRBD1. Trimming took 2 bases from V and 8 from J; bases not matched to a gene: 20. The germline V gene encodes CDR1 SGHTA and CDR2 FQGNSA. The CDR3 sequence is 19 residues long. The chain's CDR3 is CASSLPRDRISPGREKLFF. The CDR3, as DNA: TGTGCCAGCAGCTTACCCCGGGACAGAATTTCACCGGGTAGGGAAAAACTGTTTTTT.

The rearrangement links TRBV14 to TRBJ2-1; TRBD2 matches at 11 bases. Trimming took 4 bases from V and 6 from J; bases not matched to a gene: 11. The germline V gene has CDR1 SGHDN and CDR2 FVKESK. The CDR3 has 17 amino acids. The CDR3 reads CASSPTQVAGGLNEQFF. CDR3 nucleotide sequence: TGTGCCAGCAGCCCTACCCAGGTAGCGGGGGGGCTCAATGAGCAGTTCTTC. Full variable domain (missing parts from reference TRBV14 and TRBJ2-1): EAGVTQFPSHSVIEKGQTVTLRCDPISGHDNLYWYRRVMGKEIKFLLHFVKESKQDESGMPNNRFLAERTGGTYSTLKVQPAELEDSGVYFCASSPTQVAGGLNEQFFGPGTRLTVL.

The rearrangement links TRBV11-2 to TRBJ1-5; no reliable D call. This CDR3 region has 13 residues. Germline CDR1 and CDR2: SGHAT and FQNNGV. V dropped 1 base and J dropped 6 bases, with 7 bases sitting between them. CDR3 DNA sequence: TGTGCCAGCAGCTTAGTTGAGGGTCAGCCCCAGCATTTT. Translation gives CASSLVEGQPQHF.

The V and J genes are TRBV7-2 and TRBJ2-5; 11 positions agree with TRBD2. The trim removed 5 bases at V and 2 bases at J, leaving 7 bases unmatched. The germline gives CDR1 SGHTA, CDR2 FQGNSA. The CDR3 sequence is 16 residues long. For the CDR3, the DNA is TGTGCCAGCAGCATTAGCGGGGGGGGACTTCAAGAGACCCAGTACTTC. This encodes CASSISGGGLQETQYF.

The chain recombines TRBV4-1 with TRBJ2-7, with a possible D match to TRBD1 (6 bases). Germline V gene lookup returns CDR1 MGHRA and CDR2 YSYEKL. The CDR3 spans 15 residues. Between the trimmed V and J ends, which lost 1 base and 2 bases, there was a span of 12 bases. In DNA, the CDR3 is TGCGCCAGCAGCCAAGGGACAGTCATCCCCTACGAGCAGTACTTC. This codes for CASSQGTVIPYEQYF.

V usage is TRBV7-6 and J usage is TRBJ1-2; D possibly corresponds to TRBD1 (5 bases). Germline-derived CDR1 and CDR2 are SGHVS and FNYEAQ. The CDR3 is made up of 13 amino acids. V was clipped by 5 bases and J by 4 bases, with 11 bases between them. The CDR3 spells CASSPPGGYGYTF. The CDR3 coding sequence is TGTGCCAGCAGCCCCCCGGGGGGCTATGGCTACACCTTC.